These T cell receptor beta chains were read from a single sample in a study of blood T cell repertoires in COVID-19. Sequenced by immunoSEQ multiplex PCR; TCRdb stores in-frame clones only, minus some. The data contain roughly 700,000 clones, around 89% of them singletons. Sequencing was done on a sample of peripheral blood. The receptors shown here come from a woman aged 18-29 years with acute or convalescent COVID-19. The CDR3 runs from the conserved cysteine through the conserved F or W. The order of the fields is J gene, D gene, V gene, clone size, CDR3 protein, CDR3 DNA. A D gene is named only where the DNA matches it firmly. Part of the rows lack a size; the others show once, few, many or a class for expanded clones.

>TRBJ1-5|TRBD1|TRBV4-2|NA
CASSPSTGTRQPQHF
TGTGCCAGCAGCCCATCGACAGGGACCAGGCAGCCCCAGCATTTT
>TRBJ2-7|NA|TRBV27|once
CASSLRGSSTTYEQYF
TGTGCCAGCAGTTTAAGGGGATCGTCCACTACCTACGAGCAGTACTTC
>TRBJ2-2|TRBD2|TRBV9|once
CASSSLLLALGSGELFF
TGTGCCAGCAGCTCGCTTCTACTAGCGCTGGGTTCCGGGGAGCTGTTTTTT
>TRBJ1-2|NA|TRBV3-1/TRBV3-2|NA
CASSQSQGPYGYTF
TGTGCCAGCAGCCAAAGTCAGGGCCCCTATGGCTACACCTTC
>TRBJ1-2|NA|TRBV6-5|NA
CASSYGTLNYGYTF
TGTGCCAGCAGTTACGGGACACTCAACTATGGCTACACCTTC
>TRBJ2-2|TRBD1|TRBV6-2/TRBV6-3|NA
CASSYSGQVNTGELFF
TGTGCCAGCAGTTACTCCGGACAGGTGAACACCGGGGAGCTGTTTTTT
>TRBJ2-1|NA|TRBV20-1|NA
CSASTPVRSGYNEQFF
TGCAGTGCCAGTACCCCCGTCAGAAGCGGCTACAATGAGCAGTTCTTC
>TRBJ2-2|NA|TRBV10-3|NA
CAISDRRGDTGELFF
TGTGCCATCAGTGATCGGCGGGGAGACACCGGGGAGCTGTTTTTT
>TRBJ2-7|TRBD1|TRBV11-1|NA
CASSLNRGLSYEQYF
TGTGCCAGCAGCCTAAATAGGGGGCTTTCCTACGAGCAGTACTTC
>TRBJ2-1|NA|TRBV7-9|NA
CASSSGLPQFF
TGTGCCAGCAGCTCCGGACTTCCACAGTTCTTC
>TRBJ2-7|TRBD1|TRBV9|NA
CASSQGDRGNEQYF
TGTGCCAGCAGCCAGGGGGACAGAGGAAACGAGCAGTACTTC
>TRBJ1-2|NA|TRBV7-8|NA
CASSLERNRELGYTF
TGTGCCAGCAGCTTAGAGAGGAACAGGGAATTGGGCTACACCTTC
>TRBJ1-1|TRBD1|TRBV10-3|NA
CAISGRTGGRTEAFF
TGTGCCATCAGTGGACGGACAGGAGGGCGCACTGAAGCTTTCTTT
>TRBJ1-3|TRBD1|TRBV19|few
CASRETGSSGNTIYF
TGTGCCAGTCGAGAGACAGGGAGCTCTGGAAACACCATATATTTT
>TRBJ2-2|NA|TRBV25-1|NA
CASSEPTGNGELFF
TGTGCCAGCAGCGAACCCACAGGGAACGGGGAGCTGTTTTTT
>TRBJ1-4|NA|TRBV19|NA
CASSPGTLTTNEKLFF
TGTGCCAGTAGTCCCGGGACACTGACAACTAATGAAAAACTGTTTTTT
>TRBJ1-3|NA|TRBV5-5|NA
CASSLWFGSGNTIYF
TGTGCCAGCAGCTTGTGGTTCGGCTCTGGAAACACCATATATTTT
>TRBJ2-7|NA|TRBV5-1|NA
CASQHEQGNEQYF
TGCGCCAGCCAGCATGAACAGGGAAACGAGCAGTACTTC
>TRBJ1-6|TRBD1|TRBV12-3/TRBV12-4|NA
CASSAGQGTPLHF
TGTGCCAGCAGTGCGGGACAGGGAACACCCCTCCACTTT
>TRBJ2-1|NA|TRBV29-1|NA
CILRRGNEQFF
TGCATCCTACGAAGGGGTAATGAGCAGTTCTTC
>TRBJ1-6|TRBD1|TRBV28|NA
CASSPDRGSPLHF
TGTGCCAGCAGTCCGGACAGGGGGTCACCCCTCCACTTT
>TRBJ1-1|NA|TRBV11-2|NA
CASSLDLRSTAFF
TGTGCCAGCAGCTTAGATCTTCGTAGCACAGCTTTCTTT
>TRBJ1-2|TRBD1|TRBV7-6|NA
CASSQTGKNGYTF
TGTGCCAGCAGCCAGACAGGGAAGAATGGCTACACCTTC
>TRBJ2-1|TRBD1|TRBV6-2/TRBV6-3|NA
CASSSGQGYNEQFF
TGTGCCAGCAGTTCGGGACAGGGGTACAATGAGCAGTTCTTC
>TRBJ2-4|TRBD2|TRBV2|NA
CASSHGGSSRPGLAGFAKNIQYF
TGTGCCAGCAGTCACGGGGGTTCTTCCAGACCGGGACTAGCGGGGTTCGCCAAAAACATTCAGTACTTC
>TRBJ1-1|NA|TRBV18|NA
CASSYLGGSDTEAFF
TGTGCCAGCTCATACTTAGGTGGGAGCGACACTGAAGCTTTCTTT
>TRBJ1-1|NA|TRBV7-3|NA
CASSLRGAGVSTEAFF
TGTGCCAGCAGCTTAAGGGGCGCAGGGGTTTCCACTGAAGCTTTCTTT
>TRBJ1-1|NA|TRBV10-3|NA
CAISESGAWTEAFF
TGTGCCATCAGTGAGTCGGGGGCGTGGACTGAAGCTTTCTTT
>TRBJ1-1|TRBD1|TRBV2|once
CAILGQGGFEAFF
TGTGCCATCCTAGGACAGGGGGGTTTTGAAGCTTTCTTT
>TRBJ1-2|NA|TRBV29-1|NA
CSAARGFNYGYTF
TGCAGCGCAGCCAGGGGATTCAACTATGGCTACACCTTC
>TRBJ1-1|TRBD1|TRBV29-1|NA
CSVNKDRAGAFF
TGCAGCGTTAATAAGGACAGGGCTGGAGCTTTCTTT
>TRBJ2-7|NA|TRBV27|NA
CASSPNTPRGGGEQYF
TGTGCCAGCAGTCCAAATACCCCGCGGGGAGGTGGCGAGCAGTACTTC
>TRBJ1-6|TRBD1|TRBV2|NA
CASRYRGLRLNSPLHF
TGTGCCAGCAGATACAGGGGTCTACGTCTTAATTCACCCCTCCACTTT
>TRBJ2-7|TRBD1|TRBV29-1|NA
CSALTGGDEQYF
TGCAGCGCTTTGACAGGGGGGGACGAGCAGTACTTC
>TRBJ2-3|NA|TRBV4-3|NA
CASSQDHSSTDTQYF
TGCGCCAGCAGCCAAGATCATTCCAGCACAGATACGCAGTATTTT
>TRBJ2-1|TRBD2|TRBV12-5|NA
CASGFGTSGDLYNEQFF
TGTGCTAGTGGTTTCGGGACTAGCGGGGATCTGTACAATGAGCAGTTCTTC
>TRBJ2-2|TRBD2|TRBV6-5|NA
CASNSAGGQSGELFF
TGTGCCAGCAATTCAGCGGGGGGGCAGAGCGGGGAGCTGTTTTTT
>TRBJ1-5|NA|TRBV5-1|few
CASSLSQGGQPQHF
TGCGCCAGCAGCTTGTCACAGGGCGGTCAGCCCCAGCATTTT
>TRBJ2-2|TRBD2|TRBV24-1|few
CATSDPLAGVWSGELFF
TGTGCCACCAGTGATCCTCTGGCGGGGGTATGGAGCGGGGAGCTGTTTTTT
>TRBJ2-6|NA|TRBV9|NA
CASGETVSSGANVLTF
TGTGCCAGCGGCGAGACAGTTAGCTCTGGGGCCAACGTCCTGACTTTC
>TRBJ2-4|NA|TRBV28|NA
CASSPQVLAKNIQYF
TGTGCCAGCAGTCCTCAGGTCCTAGCCAAAAACATTCAGTACTTC
>TRBJ1-2|TRBD1|TRBV18|NA
CASSPAGTGVYGYTF
TGTGCCAGCTCCCCAGCCGGGACAGGGGTTTATGGCTACACCTTC